The 23 T cell receptor beta chains in this list originate from one sample, sequenced in a study of blood T cell repertoires in COVID-19. Assay: immunoSEQ multiplex PCR; the TCRdb copy retains only in-frame clones and omits some. This sample has approximately 140,000 clones, with 82% found just once. Material: peripheral blood. Receptor source: a human donor with acute or convalescent COVID-19. The donor label of this sample is uncertain.

The chain carries TRBV19 and TRBJ2-7, with a tentative D call TRBD2 (6 bases). Per the germline V gene, CDR1 is LNHDA and CDR2 is SQIVND (reference sequence). The CDR3 sequence is 15 residues long. V was trimmed by 4 bases and J by 6 bases, leaving 19 bases between them. This CDR3 reads CASSSPGEGKGEQYF. The CDR3 DNA follows: TGTGCCAGTAGTAGCCCGGGAGAAGGAAAGGGCGAGCAGTACTTC.

The chain links TRBV3-1 (or the pseudogene TRBV3-2) to TRBJ1-2; no clear D. There are 13 residues in the CDR3. V was trimmed by 1 base and J by 8 bases, leaving 11 bases between them. Germline CDR1 LGHDT, CDR2 YNNKEL (reference sequence). The CDR3 loop is CASSQAKGEGYTF. CDR3 sequence (DNA): TGTGCCAGCAGCCAAGCCAAGGGAGAGGGCTACACCTTC.

The chain carries TRBV5-1 and TRBJ2-1; the match to TRBD2 covers 15 bases. From germline, CDR1 is SGHRS and CDR2 YFSETQ. CDR3 length: 17 amino acids. V lost 4 bases, J lost 4 bases, and 6 bases stayed unmatched. The CDR3 DNA is TGCGCCAGCAGCCCGGGGACTAGCGGGGGGTCATACAATGAGCAGTTCTTC. It is translated as CASSPGTSGGSYNEQFF.

This clone showed up just a few times. CDR3 nucleotides: TGTGCCATCAGTGAGGGGCCTCGAAGCTCCATGAGGCATTTT. Its protein is CAISEGPRSSMRHF. The rearrangement links TRBV10-3 to TRBJ1-5, with D unresolved. Trimming took 2 bases from V and 15 from J, leaving 20 bases between them. The CDR3 contains 14 residues. Germline V gene data show CDR1 as ENHRY and CDR2 as SYGVKD.

This clone appeared a single time. The rearrangement joins TRBV6-5 to TRBJ2-4; 12 bases fit TRBD2. Germline CDR1 MNHEY, CDR2 SVGAGI. Germline trimming cut 6 bases from V and 7 bases from J; bases unmatched to any gene: 7. The CDR3 spans 15 residues. The DNA of the CDR3 is TGTGCCAGCAGAGAGTGGACTAGCGGGGTGAACATTCAGTACTTC. Its translation: CASREWTSGVNIQYF.

The rearrangement uses TRBV30 and TRBJ1-5, with 9 positions matching TRBD1. The CDR3 is 14 residues long. V was pared by 0 bases and J by 5 bases, with 2 bases of the junction left unmatched. Germline CDR1 and CDR2: GTSNPN and SVGIG (reference sequence). The DNA for the CDR3 is TGTGCCTGGAGTGTACGGACAGGGGATCAGCCCCAGCATTTT. Protein: CAWSVRTGDQPQHF.

The chain combines TRBV7-9 with TRBJ2-1; 10 bases line up with TRBD1. V lost 5 bases and J lost 6; bases outside the gene matches: 7. The CDR3 spans 15 residues. The V gene's germline CDR1 is SEHNR and CDR2 FQNEAQ (reference sequence). In DNA form, the CDR3 reads TGTGCCAGCAGCCTAATGGGACAGGGGACCAATGAGCAGTTCTTC. It codes for CASSLMGQGTNEQFF.

The J gene is TRBJ2-7, the V gene TRBV5-1; TRBD1 matches 7 bases. The CDR3 sequence is 18 residues long. Losses at the gene ends were 4 bases for V and 0 bases for J; bases not matched to a gene: 16. Germline loops: CDR1 SGHRS, CDR2 YFSETQ. The CDR3 spells CASSQLGVTGTTSYEQYF. The CDR3 region has the DNA TGCGCCAGCAGCCAACTTGGGGTGACAGGGACGACCTCCTACGAGCAGTACTTC. The whole variable domain, filled in from reference TRBV5-1 and TRBJ2-7, reads KAGVTQTPRYLIKTRGQQVTLSCSPISGHRSVSWYQQTPGQGLQFLFEYFSETQRNKGNFPGRFSGRQFSNSRSEMNVSTLELGDSALYLCASSQLGVTGTTSYEQYFGPGTRLTVT.

The gene calls are TRBV30 and TRBJ1-6, with D possibly being TRBD1 (6 bases). This CDR3 region has 18 residues. Deletions cut 1 base from V and 1 base from J, with 17 bases between. Germline V gene data show CDR1 as GTSNPN and CDR2 as SVGIG (reference sequence). The CDR3 DNA follows: TGTGCCTGGAGTGCCCTCGGCAGGGGAGGGTCCTATAATTCACCCCTCCACTTT. This gives the protein CAWSALGRGGSYNSPLHF.

The chain employs TRBV7-2 and TRBJ2-4; TRBD2 might be the D (5 bases). V was cut by 0 bases and J by 9 bases, with 12 bases left in between. This CDR3 is 14 amino acids long. Germline-derived CDR1 and CDR2 are SGHTA and FQGNSA. CDR3 sequence: CASSLASGNGIQYF. CDR3 coding DNA: TGTGCCAGCAGCTTAGCGTCGGGGAACGGCATTCAGTACTTC.

This chain joins TRBV10-1 and TRBJ2-1; 10 bases line up with TRBD2. The CDR3 has 14 residues. Germline V gene lookup returns CDR1 WNHNN and CDR2 SYGVQD (reference sequence). With 6 bases clipped from V and 8 bases from J, the junction kept 7 bases outside the gene matches. In nucleotides, the CDR3 is TGCGCCAGCAGCACCAAGCGGGGGGGCGATGAGCAGTTCTTC. It specifies CASSTKRGGDEQFF.

V is TRBV5-1 and J is TRBJ1-2; D unclear. The CDR3 extends over 14 amino acids. Germline loops: CDR1 SGHRS, CDR2 YFSETQ. V was pared by 0 bases and J by 4 bases, with 10 bases between. CDR3 sequence (DNA): TGCGCCAGCAGCTTGGAGGCGGAAAGCTATGGCTACACCTTC. It specifies CASSLEAESYGYTF.

This clone was found many times. The V call is TRBV2, the J call TRBJ2-1; 12 positions match TRBD2. CDR1 SNHLY and CDR2 FYNNEI come from the germline V gene. Trimming at V came to 6 bases and at J to 5 bases, leaving 5 bases not matched to a gene. The CDR3 extends over 15 amino acids. CDR3 DNA: TGTGCCAGCAGGGCGACTAGCGGGGGAAACAATGAGCAGTTCTTC. Its protein is CASRATSGGNNEQFF. Combining the CDR3 with reference TRBV2 and TRBJ2-1 gives the whole variable domain EPEVTQTPSHQVTQMGQEVILRCVPISNHLYFYWYRQILGQKVEFLVSFYNNEISEKSEIFDDQFSVERPDGSNFTLKIRSTKLEDSAMYFCASRATSGGNNEQFFGPGTRLTVL.

The rearrangement uses TRBV7-2 and TRBJ2-5; D remains unclear. The CDR3 has 13 residues. Germline CDR1 and CDR2: SGHTA and FQGNSA. The V end lost 5 bases, the J end lost 2 bases, and 9 bases lay between the germline ends. This CDR3 is CASSAQNQETQYF. CDR3 coding DNA: TGTGCCAGCAGCGCCCAGAATCAAGAGACCCAGTACTTC.

The J gene is TRBJ2-7, the V gene TRBV7-2; D is perhaps TRBD2 (6 bases). Germline V gene lookup returns CDR1 SGHTA and CDR2 FQGNSA. The CDR3 runs 13 residues. The germline V and J ends were trimmed by 2 bases and 5 bases, with 10 bases remaining between them. The DNA for the CDR3 is TGTGCCAGCAGCTTACAGGGAGGCGACGAGCAGTACTTC. Protein: CASSLQGGDEQYF. The whole variable domain, remainder taken from reference TRBV7-2 and TRBJ2-7, is GAGVSQSPSNKVTEKGKDVELRCDPISGHTALYWYRQSLGQGLEFLIYFQGNSAPDKSGLPSDRFSAERTGGSVSTLTIQRTQQEDSAVYLCASSLQGGDEQYFGPGTRLTVT.

The J gene is TRBJ1-4, the V gene TRBV5-1; TRBD1 matches 8 bases. V lost 2 bases to trimming and J lost 4 bases; unmatched junction nucleotides: 4. Germline CDR1 reads SGHRS; CDR2 reads YFSETQ. The CDR3 consists of 15 residues. DNA for the CDR3: TGCGCCAGCAGCTTATTCGGACAGGGTAATGAAAAACTGTTTTTT. This encodes CASSLFGQGNEKLFF.

On this clone itself: The same CDR3 also results from other DNA sequences found in this sample. The V gene is TRBV29-1, the J gene TRBJ1-5, with 7 bases lining up with TRBD1. CDR3 length: 13 amino acids. J was trimmed by 3 bases and V by 4 bases; bases with no gene match: 3. Looked up from germline, CDR1 is SQVTM and CDR2 is ANQGSEA. The CDR3 protein is CSVGQGLNQPQHF. The DNA of the CDR3 is TGCAGCGTTGGACAGGGCCTCAATCAGCCCCAGCATTTT.

This clone has more than one count but fewer than ten. The chain links TRBV5-4 to TRBJ2-7; tentatively, D is TRBD1 (6 bases). The V gene's germline CDR1 is SGHNT and CDR2 YYREEE (reference sequence). This CDR3 is built from 15 residues. The ends were cut back, 0 bases at V and 0 bases at J, with 10 bases in the middle. The CDR3 DNA is TGTGCCAGCAGCTTGGGACAGGTGAGCTCCTACGAGCAGTACTTC. Amino acids: CASSLGQVSSYEQYF.

This clone was found once. This sequence joins TRBV20-1 and TRBJ2-1; the match to TRBD1 covers 7 bases. With V trimmed by 7 bases and J by 3 bases, 9 bases remained unmatched. This CDR3 is 14 amino acids long. Germline-derived CDR1 and CDR2 are DFQATT and SNEGSKA (reference sequence). CDR3 coding DNA: TGCAGTGTTAGTAGGGGGCTAGACTACAATGAGCAGTTCTTC. This sequence encodes CSVSRGLDYNEQFF.

J is TRBJ1-6 and V is TRBV11-2; no definite D call. CDR1 and CDR2 from the germline V gene are SGHAT and FQNNGV. The CDR3 runs to 13 residues. V was shortened by 3 bases and J by 8 bases, with 8 bases between the two germline ends. The CDR3 DNA reads TGTGCCAGCAGCTTTCCGGGGTATTCACCCCTCCACTTT. This translates into CASSFPGYSPLHF.

The chain recombines TRBV19 with TRBJ1-6; D possibly corresponds to TRBD1 (5 bases). The V gene lost 4 bases and the J gene lost 5 bases, with 15 bases spanning the gap. The germline V gene encodes CDR1 LNHDA and CDR2 SQIVND (reference sequence). This CDR3 has 16 amino acids. CDR3 protein: CASSRKRGGDNSPLHF. In DNA form, the CDR3 reads TGTGCCAGTAGTAGGAAGAGGGGAGGCGATAATTCACCCCTCCACTTT.

This clone was seen a single time. The rearrangement uses TRBV5-5 and TRBJ2-3, with 10 bases that match TRBD2. The junction had 4 bases not matched to a gene; V was cut back by 1 base and J by 2 bases. Germline CDR1 reads SGHKS; CDR2 reads YYEKEE (reference sequence). The CDR3 runs 16 residues. The CDR3 loop reads CASSLTSGMITDTQYF. CDR3 bases: TGTGCCAGCAGCTTGACTAGCGGGATGATCACAGATACGCAGTATTTT.

This chain joins TRBV10-3 and TRBJ1-2, with D perhaps matching TRBD1 (6 bases). The CDR3 covers 16 residues. Germline assignment: CDR1 ENHRY and CDR2 SYGVKD. Trimming shortened V by 11 bases and J by 5 bases, and 27 bases separated the two germline ends. This chain's CDR3 is CAATRDIGQLRYGYTF. The CDR3 DNA reads TGTGCCGCGACCCGGGACATCGGGCAGTTACGGTATGGCTACACCTTC.